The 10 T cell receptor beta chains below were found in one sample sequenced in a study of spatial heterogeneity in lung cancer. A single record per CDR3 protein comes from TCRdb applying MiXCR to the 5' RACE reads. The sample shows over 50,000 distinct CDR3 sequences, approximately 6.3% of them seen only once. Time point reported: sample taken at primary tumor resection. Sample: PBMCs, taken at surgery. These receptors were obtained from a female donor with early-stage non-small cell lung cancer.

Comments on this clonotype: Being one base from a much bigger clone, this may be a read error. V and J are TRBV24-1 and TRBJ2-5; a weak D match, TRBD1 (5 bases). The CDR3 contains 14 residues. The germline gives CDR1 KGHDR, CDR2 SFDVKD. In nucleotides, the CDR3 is TGTGCCACCAGTGATAAGGGGAAACCAGAGACCCGGTACTTC. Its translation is CATSDKGKPETRYF.

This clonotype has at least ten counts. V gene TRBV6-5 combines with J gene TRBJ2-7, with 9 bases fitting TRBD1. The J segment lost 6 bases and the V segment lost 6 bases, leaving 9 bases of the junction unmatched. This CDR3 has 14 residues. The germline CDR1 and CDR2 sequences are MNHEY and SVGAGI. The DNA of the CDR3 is TGTGCCAGCAGCCGGGGACAGGGAGCAGCCGAGCAGTACTTC. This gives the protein CASSRGQGAAEQYF.

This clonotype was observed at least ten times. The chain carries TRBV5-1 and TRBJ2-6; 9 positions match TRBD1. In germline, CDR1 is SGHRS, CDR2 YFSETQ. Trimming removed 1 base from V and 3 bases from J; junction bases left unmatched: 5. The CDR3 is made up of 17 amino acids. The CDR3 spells CASSLRGQGGGANVLTF. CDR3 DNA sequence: TGCGCCAGCAGCTTGCGGGGACAGGGCGGTGGGGCCAACGTCCTGACTTTC.

CDR3 DNA: TGTGCCAGCAGCGTTCAGATAAGGGATGACCCTGTCAATGAGCAGTTCTTC. Residues: CASSVQIRDDPVNEQFF. The chain joins TRBV9 to TRBJ2-1; D call uncertain. This CDR3 has 17 amino acids. V lost 2 bases and J 6 bases, leaving 21 bases between the germline ends. Germline CDR1 reads SGDLS; CDR2 reads YYNGEE.

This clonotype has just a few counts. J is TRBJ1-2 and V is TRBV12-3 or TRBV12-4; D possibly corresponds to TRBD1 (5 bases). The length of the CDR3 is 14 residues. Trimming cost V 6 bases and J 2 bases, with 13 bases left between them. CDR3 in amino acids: CASSPYDRNYGYTF. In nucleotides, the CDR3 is TGTGCCAGCAGCCCTTATGACAGAAACTATGGCTACACCTTC.

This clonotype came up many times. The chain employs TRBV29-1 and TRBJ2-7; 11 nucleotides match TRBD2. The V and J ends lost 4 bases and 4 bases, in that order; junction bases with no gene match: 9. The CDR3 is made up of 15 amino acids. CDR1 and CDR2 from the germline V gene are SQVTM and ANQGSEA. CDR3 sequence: CSVAGTSGSKYEQYF. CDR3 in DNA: TGCAGCGTTGCGGGGACTAGCGGTTCCAAGTACGAGCAGTACTTC.

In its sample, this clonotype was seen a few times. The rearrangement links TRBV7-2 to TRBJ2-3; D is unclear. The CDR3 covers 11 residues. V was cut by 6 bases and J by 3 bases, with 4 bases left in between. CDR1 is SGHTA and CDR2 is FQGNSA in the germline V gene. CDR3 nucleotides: TGTGCCAGCAGGAGAACAGATACGCAGTATTTT. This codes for CASRRTDTQYF.

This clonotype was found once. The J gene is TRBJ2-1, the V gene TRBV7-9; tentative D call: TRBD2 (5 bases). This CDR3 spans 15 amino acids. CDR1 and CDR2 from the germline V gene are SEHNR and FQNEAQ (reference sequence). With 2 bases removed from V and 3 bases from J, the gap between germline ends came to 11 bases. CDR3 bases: TGTGCCAGCAGCTTATCCGCGGGTCACTACAATGAGCAGTTCTTC. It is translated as CASSLSAGHYNEQFF.

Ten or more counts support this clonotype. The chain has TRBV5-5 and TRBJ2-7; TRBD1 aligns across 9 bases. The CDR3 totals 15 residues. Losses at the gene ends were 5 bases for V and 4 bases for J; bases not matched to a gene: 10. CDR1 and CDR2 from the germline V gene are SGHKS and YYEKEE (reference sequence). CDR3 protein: CASSKTGGGWYEQYF. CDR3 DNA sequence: TGTGCCAGCAGTAAAACAGGGGGCGGCTGGTACGAGCAGTACTTC.

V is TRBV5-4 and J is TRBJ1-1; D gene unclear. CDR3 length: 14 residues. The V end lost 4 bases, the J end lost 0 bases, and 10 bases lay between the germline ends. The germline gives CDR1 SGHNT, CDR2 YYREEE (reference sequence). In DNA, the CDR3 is TGTGCCAGCAGCCGCGCGACCATGAACACTGAAGCTTTCTTT. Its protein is CASSRATMNTEAFF.